Listed here is a single T cell receptor beta chain. Its antigen is as yet unknown. This specimen belongs to a study of T-cell memory formation after mild COVID-19. About the research overall: The study found TCR clusters largely donor specific. Study results and limitations: CM and EM subsets held most contracting CD4+ clones; EMRA held CD8+ ones. Clones shrinking from day 15 to 85 showed even CD4/CD8 mixes; later expanders tilted CD4+. Within pre-infection memory, some responding clones were found, suggesting cross-reactive memory joined.

There are 16 residues in the CDR3. Germline V gene data show CDR1 as MNHEY and CDR2 as SMNVEV (reference sequence). V lost 6 bases, J lost 4 bases, and 16 bases lay in between. Via MiXCR, TCRdb re-called the 5' RACE reads, giving one row per CDR3 protein. The sample records around 140,000 distinct CDR3 sequences, about 5.5% being singletons. Sequenced sample: PBMCs or a T cell subset sorted from them (not recorded which). The chain recombines TRBV27 with TRBJ1-6; D gene uncertain. This sequence originates from an adult woman who had mild COVID-19 (a few samples of this study predate the infection). Cell type and time point are not known. CDR3 coding DNA: TGTGCCAGCAGCCCAATCATGACGGGTTATAATTCACCCCTCCACTTT. Its protein is CASSPIMTGYNSPLHF.